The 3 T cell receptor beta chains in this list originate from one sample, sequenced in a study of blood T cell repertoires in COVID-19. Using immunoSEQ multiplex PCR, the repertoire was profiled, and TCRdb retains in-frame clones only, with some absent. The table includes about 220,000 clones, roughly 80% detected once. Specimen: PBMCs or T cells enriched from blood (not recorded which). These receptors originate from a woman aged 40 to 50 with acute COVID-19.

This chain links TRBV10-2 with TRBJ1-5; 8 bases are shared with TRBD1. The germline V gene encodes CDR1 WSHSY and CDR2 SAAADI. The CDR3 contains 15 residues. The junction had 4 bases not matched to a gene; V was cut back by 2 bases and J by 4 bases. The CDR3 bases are TGCGCCAGCAGTGAGCCGACAGGGGATAATCAGCCCCAGCATTTT. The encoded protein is CASSEPTGDNQPQHF.

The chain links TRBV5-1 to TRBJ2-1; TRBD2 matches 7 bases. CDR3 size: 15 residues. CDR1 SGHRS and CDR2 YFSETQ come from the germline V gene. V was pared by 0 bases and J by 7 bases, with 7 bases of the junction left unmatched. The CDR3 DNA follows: TGCGCCAGCAGCTTGGGTGGGACTAACCAAAATGAGCAGTTCTTC. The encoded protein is CASSLGGTNQNEQFF. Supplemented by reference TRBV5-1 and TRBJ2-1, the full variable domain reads KAGVTQTPRYLIKTRGQQVTLSCSPISGHRSVSWYQQTPGQGLQFLFEYFSETQRNKGNFPGRFSGRQFSNSRSEMNVSTLELGDSALYLCASSLGGTNQNEQFFGPGTRLTVL.

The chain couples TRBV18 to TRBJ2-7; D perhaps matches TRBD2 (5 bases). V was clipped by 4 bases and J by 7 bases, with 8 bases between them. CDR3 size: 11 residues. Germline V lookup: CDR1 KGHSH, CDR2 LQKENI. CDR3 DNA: TGTGCCAGCTCACTCCGCGGGGAGCAGTACTTC. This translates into CASSLRGEQYF.